This entry concerns a single T cell receptor (beta chain). TCRdb's copy holds only in-frame clones and misses some; the assay was immunoSEQ multiplex PCR. This table has 130,000 or so clones, around 80% appearing once. Germline V gene data show CDR1 as MNHEY and CDR2 as SVGAGI. The CDR3 is made up of 15 amino acids. Trimming pared 2 bases from V and 2 bases from J, leaving 9 bases between. This record comes from a study of blood T cell repertoires in COVID-19. Study overall: The analysed material was cDNA or gDNA that came from T cells, B-cell-depleted T cells, or PBMCs.

Sequencing was carried out using PBMCs or T cells enriched from blood (not recorded which). The clonotype comes from a man aged 35 to 55 with acute COVID-19. V and J are TRBV6-5 and TRBJ2-2; weak D call: TRBD1 (6 bases). CDR3 nucleotides: TGTGCCAGCAGTTACAACAGGGTTAACACCGGGGAGCTGTTTTTT. This codes for CASSYNRVNTGELFF.